The rows below give T cell receptor beta chains drawn from one sample of a study of T cell clones after liver transplantation. The method was immunoSEQ multiplex PCR; TCRdb's version includes in-frame clones alone and lacks a portion of them. The table has 25,000 to 35,000 clones, approximately 96% seen once; the top ten hold 20% to 30%. The sample in question was CD8+ T cells from blood, obtained 12 months after liver transplant. Every receptor here comes from a human patient who received a liver transplant. The T cells may come from the graft donor. Both conserved end residues are part of each CDR3. Each record gives: D gene, clone size, V gene, J gene, CDR3 DNA, CDR3 protein. The D gene is left open where the match is weak. Clone size is not always given. Where it is, it says once, few, many or a class for expanded clones.

d_gene: -; abundance: once; v_gene: TRBV7-9; j_gene: TRBJ1-3; CDR3nt: TGTGCCAGCAGCTTAGAGGCAGGCTCACTCTCTGGAAACACCATATATTTT; CDR3aa: CASSLEAGSLSGNTIYF
d_gene: -; abundance: -; v_gene: TRBV7-2; j_gene: TRBJ1-1; CDR3nt: TGTGCCAGCAGCTTAGGGAACGGGGTTAACACTGAAGCTTTCTTT; CDR3aa: CASSLGNGVNTEAFF
d_gene: TRBD1; abundance: -; v_gene: TRBV11-3; j_gene: TRBJ2-7; CDR3nt: TGTGCCAGCAGACGCACAGGGGCCTCCTACGAGCAGTACTTC; CDR3aa: CASRRTGASYEQYF
d_gene: -; abundance: -; v_gene: TRBV18; j_gene: TRBJ2-7; CDR3nt: TGTGCCAGCTCACCACAGGGTACCCCCTACGAGCAGTACTTC; CDR3aa: CASSPQGTPYEQYF
d_gene: -; abundance: once; v_gene: TRBV28; j_gene: TRBJ2-1; CDR3nt: TGTGCCAGCAGTTCGCCCGGAAGACTTGGTAACAATGAGCAGTTCTTC; CDR3aa: CASSSPGRLGNNEQFF
d_gene: -; abundance: -; v_gene: TRBV9; j_gene: TRBJ1-4; CDR3nt: TGTGCCAGCAGCGTAGACGATGAAAAACTGTTTTTT; CDR3aa: CASSVDDEKLFF
d_gene: -; abundance: once; v_gene: TRBV13; j_gene: TRBJ2-3; CDR3nt: TGTGCCAGCAGCCAGGGGACGACAGATACGCAGTATTTT; CDR3aa: CASSQGTTDTQYF
d_gene: TRBD1; abundance: -; v_gene: TRBV27; j_gene: TRBJ1-5; CDR3nt: TGTGCCAGCACCCATACAGGGGGAAATCAGCCCCAGCATTTT; CDR3aa: CASTHTGGNQPQHF
d_gene: -; abundance: -; v_gene: TRBV14; j_gene: TRBJ2-1; CDR3nt: TGTGCCAGCAGCCAAGATAGGGTAAATCAGTTCTTC; CDR3aa: CASSQDRVNQFF
d_gene: -; abundance: -; v_gene: TRBV19; j_gene: TRBJ1-5; CDR3nt: TGTGCCAGTAGAGTGGGGAATCAGCCCCAGCATTTT; CDR3aa: CASRVGNQPQHF
d_gene: -; abundance: -; v_gene: TRBV6-5; j_gene: TRBJ2-5; CDR3nt: TGTGCCAGCAGTGCGGAGACCCAGTACTTC; CDR3aa: CASSAETQYF
d_gene: -; abundance: -; v_gene: TRBV2; j_gene: TRBJ1-1; CDR3nt: TGTGCCAGCCACTATCTGGGGCGGGGGAACACTGAAGCTTTCTTT; CDR3aa: CASHYLGRGNTEAFF
d_gene: -; abundance: -; v_gene: TRBV13; j_gene: TRBJ2-5; CDR3nt: TGTGCCAGCAGCTTAGTGGGAGACGAAGAGACCCAGTACTTC; CDR3aa: CASSLVGDEETQYF
d_gene: TRBD1; abundance: -; v_gene: TRBV7-9; j_gene: TRBJ1-5; CDR3nt: TGTGCCAGCAGCTTAACCGGACAGGGTGGCAATCAGCCCCAGCATTTT; CDR3aa: CASSLTGQGGNQPQHF
d_gene: -; abundance: -; v_gene: TRBV7-2; j_gene: TRBJ2-3; CDR3nt: TGTGCCAGCAGTCAGTTTGACACAGATACGCAGTATTTT; CDR3aa: CASSQFDTDTQYF
d_gene: -; abundance: -; v_gene: TRBV5-8; j_gene: TRBJ2-7; CDR3nt: TGTGCCAGCCGGCTAGCCTACGAGCAGTACTTC; CDR3aa: CASRLAYEQYF
d_gene: TRBD2; abundance: -; v_gene: TRBV9; j_gene: TRBJ2-7; CDR3nt: TGTGCCAGCAGCCAGACTAGCGGGGGCTACGAGCAGTACTTC; CDR3aa: CASSQTSGGYEQYF
d_gene: -; abundance: -; v_gene: TRBV30; j_gene: TRBJ2-2; CDR3nt: TGTGCCTGGAGTTCGCCTAGCGAAAGTTATGGCGGGGAGCTGTTTTTT; CDR3aa: CAWSSPSESYGGELFF